This T cell receptor (beta chain) was sequenced during a study of blood T cell repertoires in COVID-19. The V end was cut by 0 bases, the J end by 8 bases, with 10 bases between. CDR3 length equals 13 residues. CDR1 and CDR2 from the germline V gene are SGHAT and FQNNGV. Measured with immunoSEQ multiplex PCR; TCRdb has only the in-frame clones, and not every one. The sample records approximately 270,000 clones, 88% being singletons. The clonotype comes from an elderly man with acute or convalescent COVID-19. The chain has TRBV11-2 and TRBJ1-2, with D unresolved. Sequenced: peripheral blood. The CDR3 loop is CASSLDQIGGYTF. The CDR3 DNA is TGTGCCAGCAGCTTAGATCAGATCGGGGGCTACACCTTC. Combining the CDR3 with reference TRBV11-2 and TRBJ1-2 gives the whole variable domain EAGVAQSPRYKIIEKRQSVAFWCNPISGHATLYWYQQILGQGPKLLIQFQNNGVVDDSQLPKDRFSAERLKGVDSTLKIQPAKLEDSAVYLCASSLDQIGGYTFGSGTRLTVV.